This T cell receptor (beta chain) was obtained from a study of graft-versus-host responses after intestinal transplantation. Whole-study context: Multivisceral, liver-intestinal, or isolated intestinal transplants were performed in recipients. Induction with anti-thymocyte globulin, then tacrolimus and steroids for three to four years, was given to all recipients. Regarding the study as a whole: GvH clones were identified in recipient marrow, with some first appearing in ileum or blood.

Assay used: immunoSEQ multiplex PCR; TCRdb lists only in-frame clones, some missing. The top ten hold around 0.16% of the sample, which has some 140,000 clones, around nine tenths seen once. Regarding this clone: The antigen is unknown.

V was clipped by 6 bases and J by 5 bases; unmatched bases: 9. The CDR3 sequence is 15 residues long. Germline loops: CDR1 KGHSH, CDR2 LQKENI. This chain links TRBV18 with TRBJ2-2; 7 bases align to TRBD1. This material consisted of unstimulated CD4+ T cells sorted from spleen or lymph node cells, taken before intestinal transplant. The source of this sequence is a human donor who received an intestinal transplant. DNA of the CDR3: TGTGCCAGCTCCGCCGGGACAGTTAGAACCGGGGAGCTGTTTTTT. It specifies CASSAGTVRTGELFF.